This passage covers 28 T cell receptor beta chains from one sample sequenced in a study of blood T cell repertoires in COVID-19. Sequencing used immunoSEQ multiplex PCR; TCRdb keeps in-frame clones, though not all of them. The sample has over 150,000 clones, roughly 88% seen once. Sequenced: peripheral blood. The source is a young man with COVID-19, enrolled during active disease.

The chain recombines TRBV25-1 with TRBJ2-7; weak D call: TRBD1 (5 bases). Germline loops: CDR1 MGHDK, CDR2 SYGVNS. Trimming shortened V by 1 base and J by 5 bases, and 12 bases separated the two germline ends. CDR3 length: 14 amino acids. CDR3 loop: CASSEFPGFHEQYF. DNA of the CDR3: TGTGCCAGCAGTGAATTCCCAGGGTTCCACGAGCAGTACTTC.

The chain combines TRBV28 with TRBJ2-7; 10 bases agree with TRBD1. The CDR3 has 14 amino acids. The V and J ends lost 6 bases and 4 bases, in that order; junction bases with no gene match: 6. Germline lookup yields CDR1 MDHEN and CDR2 SYDVKM. The CDR3 nucleotides read TGTGCCAGCAGAACGGACAGGGGGGTATACGAGCAGTACTTC. Translating it yields CASRTDRGVYEQYF.

This chain connects TRBV13 to TRBJ2-7; 7 nucleotides match TRBD1. Germline trimming cut 5 bases from V and 2 bases from J; bases unmatched to any gene: 12. Germline V gene lookup returns CDR1 PRHDT and CDR2 FYEKMQ (reference sequence). The CDR3 consists of 16 residues. CDR3 in DNA: TGTGCCAGCAGCCATAGGACAGGCGTAAATACCTACGAGCAGTACTTC. Translation gives CASSHRTGVNTYEQYF. The full variable domain, rest sourced from reference TRBV13 and TRBJ2-7, is AAGVIQSPRHLIKEKRETATLKCYPIPRHDTVYWYQQGPGQDPQFLISFYEKMQSDKGSIPDRFSAQQFSDYHSELNMSSLELGDSALYFCASSHRTGVNTYEQYFGPGTRLTVT.

The chain recombines TRBV6-6 with TRBJ1-5, with 10 positions matching TRBD1. V lost 7 bases and J lost 1; bases outside the gene matches: 4. CDR1 MNHNY and CDR2 SVGAGI come from the germline V gene (reference sequence). This CDR3 spans 15 amino acids. The CDR3 DNA is TGTGCCAGCAATCGACAGGGGGCAAGCAATCAGCCCCAGCATTTT. This gives the protein CASNRQGASNQPQHF.

The chain has TRBV3-1 (or the pseudogene TRBV3-2) and TRBJ2-7; possible D gene TRBD2, 6 bases. Germline V gives CDR1 LGHDT, CDR2 YNNKEL (reference sequence). V gave up 1 base and J gave up 3 bases, with 10 bases separating them. The CDR3 spans 14 residues. The CDR3 sequence is CASSQAVGSYEQYF. The CDR3 DNA is TGTGCCAGCAGCCAAGCGGTCGGGAGCTACGAGCAGTACTTC.

The genes are TRBV7-8 and TRBJ1-2; D is perhaps TRBD1 (5 bases). CDR3 length: 13 amino acids. V dropped 0 bases and J dropped 3 bases, with 5 bases sitting between them. Looked up from germline, CDR1 is SGHVS and CDR2 is FQNEAQ. The CDR3 DNA is TGTGCCAGCAGCTTAGCAGGGGACTATGGCTACACCTTC. Translated, it gives CASSLAGDYGYTF.

This clone was detected once. This sequence joins TRBV3-1 (or the pseudogene TRBV3-2) and TRBJ2-7; TRBD1 is a possible D gene (5 bases). CDR1 and CDR2 (germline): LGHDT, YNNKEL (reference sequence). The CDR3 has 16 amino acids. V was pared by 4 bases and J by 1 base, with 17 bases between. DNA of the CDR3: TGTGCCAGCAGCCGTCCAAACATGACAGATTCCTACGAGCAGTACTTC. Translation: CASSRPNMTDSYEQYF.

The chain combines TRBV27 with TRBJ2-7; 9 bases fit TRBD2. CDR3 size: 13 residues. The V segment lost 8 bases and the J segment 4 bases; nucleotides outside the gene matches: 6. In germline, CDR1 is MNHEY, CDR2 SMNVEV (reference sequence). CDR3 amino acids: CASADSGSYEQYF. CDR3 bases: TGTGCCAGCGCTGATAGCGGGAGTTACGAGCAGTACTTC.

In its sample, this clone was seen a few times. V gene TRBV13 combines with J gene TRBJ1-1; D is unresolved. CDR1 PRHDT and CDR2 FYEKMQ come from the germline V gene (reference sequence). The CDR3 runs 12 residues. With 5 bases removed from V and 3 bases from J, the gap between germline ends came to 7 bases. For the CDR3, the DNA is TGTGCCAGCAGCAGGGAGGACACTGAAGCTTTCTTT. Its protein is CASSREDTEAFF.

Only a few counts were recorded for this clone. This chain uses TRBV3-1 (or the pseudogene TRBV3-2) with TRBJ2-3; tentatively, D is TRBD1 (6 bases). The V and J ends lost 0 bases and 3 bases respectively, with 13 bases between them. The germline V gene encodes CDR1 LGHDT and CDR2 YNNKEL (reference sequence). The CDR3 has 16 amino acids. The CDR3 coding sequence is TGTGCCAGCAGCCAAGATCAAGGGGGAGCGACAGATACGCAGTATTTT. Its protein is CASSQDQGGATDTQYF.

This chain connects TRBV7-3 to TRBJ2-2, with TRBD2 matching 11 bases. This CDR3 has 18 residues. After removal of 1 base from V and 6 bases from J, the junction contained 10 bases not matched to a gene. Germline CDR1 reads SGHTA; CDR2 reads FQGTGA. For the CDR3, the DNA is TGTGCCAGCAGCTTAAGCCTAGCGGGAGGTGTATTCTCCGGGGAGCTGTTTTTT. It codes for CASSLSLAGGVFSGELFF.

The chain employs TRBV28 and TRBJ2-1; 15 bases agree with TRBD2. The V and J ends lost 5 bases and 2 bases, in that order; junction bases with no gene match: 13. The CDR3 consists of 20 residues. Per germline, CDR1 MDHEN and CDR2 SYDVKM. The CDR3 sequence: CASSPWTSGGAPGAYNEQFF. CDR3 in DNA: TGTGCCAGCAGTCCGTGGACTAGCGGGGGGGCCCCGGGGGCCTACAATGAGCAGTTCTTC.

V gene TRBV6-5 combines with J gene TRBJ1-1; 8 bases agree with TRBD1. J lost 4 bases, V lost 5 bases, and 3 bases had no gene match. Germline V gives CDR1 MNHEY, CDR2 SVGAGI. This CDR3 has 13 residues. CDR3 DNA: TGTGCCAGCAGTAACAGGGGGGGCACTGAAGCTTTCTTT. Its protein is CASSNRGGTEAFF.

The rearrangement joins TRBV28 to TRBJ2-1; no clear D. The germline CDR1 and CDR2 sequences are MDHEN and SYDVKM. The germline V and J ends were trimmed by 2 bases and 6 bases, with 8 bases remaining between them. The CDR3 has 13 residues. The CDR3 spells CASSLLAANEQFF. The CDR3 region has the DNA TGTGCCAGCAGTTTACTGGCCGCCAATGAGCAGTTCTTC.

This chain connects TRBV4-1 to TRBJ2-6, with 9 bases that match TRBD1. Per germline, CDR1 MGHRA and CDR2 YSYEKL. V dropped 3 bases and J dropped 0; count of bases not matched to a gene: 6. The length of the CDR3 is 18 residues. The CDR3 sequence is CASSHRQGVASGANVLTF. The CDR3, as DNA: TGCGCCAGCAGCCATCGACAGGGGGTTGCCTCTGGGGCCAACGTCCTGACTTTC.

This chain joins TRBV15 and TRBJ2-5; D uncertain. Germline V gene sequence: CDR1 LNHNV, CDR2 YYDKDF (reference sequence). The CDR3 has 12 residues. The ends were cut back, 6 bases at V and 2 bases at J, with 7 bases in the middle. The DNA for the CDR3 is TGTGCCACCAGTTGGCGGCAAGAGACCCAGTACTTC. It encodes CATSWRQETQYF.

The chain uses TRBV6-6 and TRBJ1-1; weak D call: TRBD1 (5 bases). This CDR3 is built from 14 residues. Trimming cost V 6 bases and J 3 bases, with 14 bases left between them. Germline V gives CDR1 MNHNY, CDR2 SVGAGI (reference sequence). The CDR3 here is CASRQEGGYTEAFF. The CDR3 DNA reads as TGTGCCAGCAGACAGGAGGGCGGTTACACTGAAGCTTTCTTT.

This clone was seen once. CDR3 nucleotides: TGCGCCAGCAGCCCAAACGCACACTACGAGCAGTACTTC. It encodes CASSPNAHYEQYF. This chain connects TRBV4-1 to TRBJ2-7; no definite D call. Trimming took off 4 bases at V and 3 bases at J, with 10 bases between the two ends. CDR1 and CDR2 from the germline V gene are MGHRA and YSYEKL. This CDR3 comprises 13 residues.

The chain joins TRBV12-3 or TRBV12-4 to TRBJ1-1; D call uncertain. Trimming took 3 bases from V and 3 from J, leaving 8 bases between them. The CDR3 is made up of 13 amino acids. The CDR3 DNA follows: TGTGCCAGCAGTTTTCAGGTAGACACTGAAGCTTTCTTT. Translation gives CASSFQVDTEAFF.

As concerns this clone: The germline gene is not matched at one end of the junction; a read error may be the cause. The genes are TRBV29-1 and TRBJ1-4; no firm D call. The germline V gene has CDR1 SQVTM and CDR2 ANQGSEA. This CDR3 contains 13 residues. In DNA form, the CDR3 reads TGCAGCGTTGAAGAGGGCCGGGGTGAAAAACTGCTTTTT. The encoded protein is CSVEEGRGEKLLF. Full variable domain (outside the CDR3, taken from reference TRBV29-1 and TRBJ1-4): SAVISQKPSRDICQRGTSLTIQCQVDSQVTMMFWYRQQPGQSLTLIATANQGSEATYESGFVIDKFPISRPNLTFSTLTVSNMSPEDSSIYLCSVEEGRGEKLLFGSGTQLSVL.

The chain employs TRBV9 and TRBJ2-2; 11 nucleotides line up with TRBD2. The length of the CDR3 is 15 residues. Unmatched junction bases numbered 4, after V lost 3 bases and J lost 6 bases. In germline, CDR1 is SGDLS, CDR2 YYNGEE. The CDR3 region has the DNA TGTGCCAGCAGCGCCGGGACTAGCGGCCCCGGGGAGCTGTTTTTT. It is translated as CASSAGTSGPGELFF.

The CDR3 DNA reads as TGTGCCAGCAGTACTAGCGGGGTTTACAATGAGCAGTTCTTC. Translated: CASSTSGVYNEQFF. The chain uses TRBV6-2 or TRBV6-3 and TRBJ2-1, with 10 bases aligning to TRBD2. The CDR3 spans 14 residues. Germline CDR1 is MNHEY and CDR2 is SVGEGT. With 5 bases clipped from V and 4 bases from J, the junction kept 2 bases outside the gene matches.

V is TRBV19 and J is TRBJ1-5; D gene ambiguous. CDR3 length: 14 residues. Between the trimmed V and J ends, which lost 7 bases and 0 bases, there was a span of 10 bases. Looked up from germline, CDR1 is LNHDA and CDR2 is SQIVND (reference sequence). The DNA of the CDR3 is TGTGCCAGTACCCCCGACTTTAGCAATCAGCCCCAGCATTTT. Translated, it gives CASTPDFSNQPQHF.

The gene calls are TRBV30 and TRBJ2-7; D is possibly TRBD1 (6 bases). V was cut by 4 bases and J by 4 bases, with 8 bases left in between. The CDR3 is 11 residues long. Germline CDR1 and CDR2: GTSNPN and SVGIG (reference sequence). CDR3 nucleotides: TGTGCCTGGACAGGGGCGTACGAGCAGTACTTC. Translation: CAWTGAYEQYF.

The V call is TRBV7-8, the J call TRBJ2-7; 8 bases line up with TRBD1. J lost 7 bases, V lost 0 bases, and 8 bases had no gene match. The CDR3 has 15 amino acids. In germline, CDR1 is SGHVS, CDR2 FQNEAQ. This CDR3 is CASSLARTGRREQYF. CDR3 DNA sequence: TGTGCCAGCAGCTTAGCCCGGACAGGGCGGAGGGAGCAGTACTTC.

Here the CDR3 DNA reads TGTGCCAGCAGCTCAGGGAGGCAGCCCCAGCATTTT. As protein: CASSSGRQPQHF. The chain recombines TRBV5-6 with TRBJ1-5; maybe TRBD1 (5 bases). This CDR3 spans 12 amino acids. CDR1 is SGHDT, CDR2 YYEEEE, per germline. Trimming stripped 3 bases from V and 7 bases from J, with 8 bases between. The whole variable domain, filled in from reference TRBV5-6 and TRBJ1-5, reads DAGVTQSPTHLIKTRGQQVTLRCSPKSGHDTVSWYQQALGQGPQFIFQYYEEEERQRGNFPDRFSGHQFPNYSSELNVNALLLGDSALYLCASSSGRQPQHFGDGTRLSIL.

This clone was counted only a few times. The CDR3 here is CASSLNPGLAGTYNEQFF. The CDR3 DNA follows: TGTGCCAGCAGCCTAAATCCCGGACTAGCGGGAACCTACAATGAGCAGTTCTTC. The chain has TRBV9 and TRBJ2-1, with TRBD2 matching 12 bases. The CDR3 consists of 18 residues. V shed 4 bases and J 2 bases; nucleotides not matched to a gene: 10. CDR1 SGDLS and CDR2 YYNGEE come from the germline V gene.

The chain joins TRBV7-9 to TRBJ1-1; D unresolved. Germline V gives CDR1 SEHNR, CDR2 FQNEAQ (reference sequence). Trimming took 2 bases from V and 0 from J, leaving 16 bases between them. The CDR3 has 17 residues. The CDR3: CASSLRSSGRMNTEAFF. The CDR3 nucleotides read TGTGCCAGCAGCTTAAGATCGTCAGGCAGAATGAACACTGAAGCTTTCTTT.